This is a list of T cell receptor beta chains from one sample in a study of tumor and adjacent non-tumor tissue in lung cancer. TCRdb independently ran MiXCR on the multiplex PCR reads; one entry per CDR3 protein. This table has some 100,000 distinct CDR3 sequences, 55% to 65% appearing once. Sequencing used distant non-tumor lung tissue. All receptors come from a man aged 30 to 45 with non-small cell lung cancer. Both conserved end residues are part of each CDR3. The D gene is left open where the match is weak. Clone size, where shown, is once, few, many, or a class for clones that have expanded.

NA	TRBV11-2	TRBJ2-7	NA	CASSHGQRYEQYF	TGTGCCAGCAGCCACGGACAGAGGTACGAGCAGTACTTC
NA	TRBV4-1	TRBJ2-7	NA	CASNKDFGEQYF	TGCGCCAGCAACAAAGATTTCGGCGAACAGTACTTC
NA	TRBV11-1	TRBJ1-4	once	CASSRTGRGIKNEKLLF	TGTGCCAGCAGCCGAACCGGACGGGGGATAAAAAATGAAAAACTGCTTTTT
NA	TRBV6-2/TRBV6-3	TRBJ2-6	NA	CANSQQTVFSGANVLTF	TGTGCCAACAGTCAACAGACAGTTTTCTCTGGGGCCAACGTCCTAACTTTC
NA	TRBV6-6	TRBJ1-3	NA	CASSLALQEAGNTIYF	TGTGCCAGCAGTTTGGCCCTACAGGAGGCTGGAAACACCATATATTTT
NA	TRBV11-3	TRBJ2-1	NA	CASSARGAVAYNEQFF	TGTGCCAGCAGCGCTCGTGGAGCGGTAGCCTACAATGAGCAGTTCTTC
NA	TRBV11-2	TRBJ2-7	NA	CASSLVSYEQHF	TGTGCCAGCAGCTTAGTCTCCTACGAACAGCACTTC
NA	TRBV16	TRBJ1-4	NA	CASLQGDINEKLFF	TGTGCCAGCCTCCAAGGGGACATTAATGAAAAACTGTTTTTT
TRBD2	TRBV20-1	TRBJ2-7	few	CNASRLAGGEQYF	TGCAATGCTAGTCGGCTAGCGGGTGGCGAGCAGTACTTC
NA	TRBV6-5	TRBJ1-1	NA	CVSSLSGGEAFF	TGTGTCAGCAGTCTAAGCGGGGGTGAAGCCTTCTTT
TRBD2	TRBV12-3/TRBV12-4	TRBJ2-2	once	CASSPGTSGGVGELFF	TGTGCCAGTAGTCCAGGGACTAGCGGGGGCGTCGGGGAGCTGTTTTTT
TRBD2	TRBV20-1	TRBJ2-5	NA	CNARDIDLAGGGSAQYF	TGCAATGCTAGAGATATAGATCTAGCGGGGGGGGGGTCGGCCCAGTACTTC
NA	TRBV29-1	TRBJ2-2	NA	CNVEPLRGSGTGELFF	TGCAACGTTGAGCCCCTCAGGGGCTCGGGAACCGGGGAGCTGTTTTTT
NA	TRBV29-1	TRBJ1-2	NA	CSVDVAGEILGGYTF	TGCAGCGTAGATGTGGCAGGGGAGATCCTAGGAGGCTACACCTTC
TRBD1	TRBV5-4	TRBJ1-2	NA	CTSSFTGGVGYTF	TGTACCAGCAGTTTTACAGGGGGCGTCGGTTACACCTTC
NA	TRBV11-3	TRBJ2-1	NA	CANSPRSSYNEQFF	TGTGCCAACAGCCCGAGAAGCTCCTACAATGAGCAGTTCTTC
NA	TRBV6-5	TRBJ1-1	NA	CASSYGGPNTEALF	TGTGCCAGCAGTTACGGGGGGCCAAACACTGAAGCTCTCTTT
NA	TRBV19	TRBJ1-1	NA	CASALKAQGSEAFF	TGTGCCAGTGCCCTTAAAGCGCAGGGATCTGAAGCTTTCTTT
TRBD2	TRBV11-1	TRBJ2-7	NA	CDSSLGTSGEYEQYF	TGTGACAGCAGCTTAGGGACTAGCGGGGAGTACGAGCAGTACTTC
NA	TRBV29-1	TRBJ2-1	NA	CNVVVQIYNEQFF	TGCAACGTTGTTGTCCAGATATACAATGAGCAGTTCTTC
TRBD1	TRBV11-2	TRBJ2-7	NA	CASSFGHQGAYEQYF	TGTGCCAGCAGCTTTGGTCATCAGGGGGCCTACGAGCAGTACTTC
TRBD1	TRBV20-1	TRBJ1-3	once	CSARTGGLGNTIYF	TGTAGTGCTAGAACAGGGGGCCTCGGAAACACCATATATTTT
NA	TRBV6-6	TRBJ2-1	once	CAISSSSGRGYNEQFF	TGTGCCATCAGCTCCTCAAGCGGACGGGGTTACAATGAGCAGTTCTTC
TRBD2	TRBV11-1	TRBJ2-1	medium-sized	CASSFPGLASVF	TGTGCCAGCAGCTTTCCGGGACTAGCCTCCGTCTTC
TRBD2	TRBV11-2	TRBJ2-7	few	CASSWTSGGAPYEQYF	TGTGCCAGCAGCTGGACTAGCGGGGGGGCACCCTACGAGCAGTACTTC
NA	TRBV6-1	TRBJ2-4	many	CASSEGRGAGAKNIQYF	TGTGCCAGCAGTGAAGGGAGAGGGGCGGGAGCCAAAAACATTCAGTACTTC
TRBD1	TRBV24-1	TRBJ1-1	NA	CATSGSSGQGASVDTEAFF	TGTGCCACCAGTGGCAGTTCGGGACAGGGGGCGTCGGTGGACACTGAAGCTTTCTTT
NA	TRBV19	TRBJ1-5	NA	CASTTAAGAWGPQHF	TGTGCCAGTACAACCGCGGCGGGGGCCTGGGGGCCCCAGCATTTT
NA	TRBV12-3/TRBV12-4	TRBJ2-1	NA	CATNEGFSSYNEQFF	TGTGCCACCAACGAGGGCTTCAGTTCCTACAATGAGCAGTTCTTC
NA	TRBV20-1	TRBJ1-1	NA	CSAPPPGTGNTEAFF	TGCAGTGCCCCCCCCCCCGGGACGGGAAACACTGAAGCCTTCTTT
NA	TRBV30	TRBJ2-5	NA	CTWSQREPETQYF	TGTACCTGGAGTCAGAGGGAGCCGGAGACCCAGTACTTC
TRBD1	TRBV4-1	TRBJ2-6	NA	CASSQFPRLGTASSGTNVLTF	TGCGCCAGCAGCCAATTCCCCAGGTTAGGGACAGCCAGCTCTGGGACCAACGTCCTGACTTTC
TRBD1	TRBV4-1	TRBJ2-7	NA	CARNGGTGQFYEQYF	TGCGCCAGGAATGGGGGGACAGGACAATTCTACGAGCAGTACTTC
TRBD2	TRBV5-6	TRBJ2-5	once	CACSSELAGVLYQETQYF	TGTGCCTGCAGCTCGGAACTAGCGGGGGTTCTCTACCAAGAGACCCAGTACTTC
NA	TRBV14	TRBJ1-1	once	CASSESDSSEAFF	TGTGCCAGCAGCGAATCGGATTCGTCTGAAGCTTTCTTT
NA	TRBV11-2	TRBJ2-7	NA	CASSQTAALYEQYF	TGTGCCAGCAGCCAGACAGCGGCCTTATACGAGCAGTACTTC
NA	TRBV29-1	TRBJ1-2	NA	CSVAEVTGNYGYTF	TGCAGCGTTGCAGAAGTCACAGGGAACTATGGTTACACCTTC
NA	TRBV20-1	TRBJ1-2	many	CSASPGPDGYTF	TGCAGTGCTAGCCCGGGGCCGGATGGCTACACCTTC
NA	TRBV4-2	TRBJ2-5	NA	CASNPGPAEIQYF	TGTGCCAGCAACCCCGGACCAGCGGAGATCCAGTACTTC
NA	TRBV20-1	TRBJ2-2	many	CSAPKQQGDGELFF	TGCAGTGCTCCTAAACAACAGGGCGACGGGGAGCTGTTTTTT
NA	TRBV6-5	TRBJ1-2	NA	CASSYGGGADYGNTF	TGTGCCAGCAGTTACGGGGGGGGCGCGGACTATGGTAACACCTTC
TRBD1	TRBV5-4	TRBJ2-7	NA	CANSPGQGVEQYF	TGTGCCAACAGCCCCGGACAGGGCGTCGAGCAGTACTTC
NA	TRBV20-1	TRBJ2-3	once	CSAPLSQSGDTHYF	TGTAGTGCCCCGCTAAGTCAGTCTGGTGATACGCACTATTTT
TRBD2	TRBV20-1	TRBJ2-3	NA	CSARLAGESSTDTQYF	TGCAGTGCAAGATTAGCGGGGGAGTCTAGCACAGATACGCAGTATTTT
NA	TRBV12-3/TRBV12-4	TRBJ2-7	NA	CASSLAEGSSYEQYF	TGTGCCAGCAGCTTAGCGGAAGGGAGCTCCTACGAGCAGTACTTC
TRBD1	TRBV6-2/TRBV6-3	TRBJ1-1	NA	CTSSGGLEAFF	TGTACCAGCTCAGGGGGCCTCGAAGCTTTCTTT
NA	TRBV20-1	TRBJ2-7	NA	CSARDFVVGEPNEQYF	TGCAGTGCTAGAGATTTTGTTGTCGGAGAGCCCAACGAGCAGTACTTC